The 17 T cell receptor beta chains below were found in one sample sequenced in a study of OX40 agonist ivuxolimab in advanced cancers. Libraries were constructed by the immunoSEQ multiplex PCR assay. TCRdb provides this immuneACCESS table in a form limited to in-frame rearrangements. Some clones are lacking; in checked studies, under half of them reflect an unresolved V gene, and why the rest are absent is not known. The sample profile shows tens of thousands of clones; roughly 90% of them were found once. The ten largest clones capture approximately 11% of the sample. The sample consisted of CD4+ or CD8+ T cells sorted from blood, taken in a trial of the OX40 agonist ivuxolimab. These receptors all come from an adult with an advanced solid tumor such as melanoma, head and neck, liver or kidney cancer.

The chain uses TRBV19 and TRBJ2-1; tentative D call: TRBD2 (5 bases). Germline CDR1 is LNHDA and CDR2 is SQIVND (reference sequence). This CDR3 has 15 residues. V was shortened by 2 bases and J by 7 bases, with 15 bases between the two germline ends. The CDR3 sequence is CASSIIGEKRNEQFF. CDR3 DNA: TGTGCCAGTAGTATAATCGGGGAGAAACGGAATGAGCAGTTCTTC. Full variable domain (remainder filled in from reference TRBV19 and TRBJ2-1): DGGITQSPKYLFRKEGQNVTLSCEQNLNHDAMYWYRQDPGQGLRLIYYSQIVNDFQKGDIAEGYSVSREKKESFPLTVTSAQKNPTAFYLCASSIIGEKRNEQFFGPGTRLTVL.

This chain uses TRBV16 with TRBJ1-2; D is possibly TRBD1 (5 bases). Germline V gene data show CDR1 as KGHSY and CDR2 as FQNENV. This CDR3 has 16 residues. Trimming cost V 4 bases and J 8 bases, with 23 bases left between them. The chain's CDR3 is CASSPLGGPGTGGYTF. The CDR3 DNA follows: TGTGCCAGCAGCCCATTGGGTGGGCCGGGGACGGGCGGCTACACCTTC.

This rearrangement joins TRBV6-1 to TRBJ2-7; a weak D match, TRBD1 (5 bases). In germline, CDR1 is MNHNS, CDR2 SASEGT. The CDR3 loop spans 14 amino acids. The V and J ends lost 5 bases and 9 bases respectively, with 20 bases between them. CDR3 nucleotide sequence: TGTGCCAGCAGTATACGCTCCAGGGCGGTAGGGCAGTACTTC. The encoded protein is CASSIRSRAVGQYF.

The gene calls are TRBV28 and TRBJ2-5; possible D gene TRBD1, 5 bases. The tail of the sequence fits TRBJ2-7 better, so the J call may be wrong. The CDR3 runs to 11 residues. Germline CDR1 is MDHEN and CDR2 is SYDVKM. Written as DNA, the CDR3 is TGTGCCAGCAGTTCAGGGTACGAGCAGTACTTC. Amino acid sequence: CASSSGYEQYF.

The rearrangement uses TRBV6-5 and TRBJ1-1; tentative D call: TRBD1 (5 bases). Trimming removed 7 bases at V and 8 bases at J, with 11 bases between. The V gene's germline CDR1 is MNHEY and CDR2 SVGAGI. This CDR3 contains 11 residues. The CDR3 DNA is TGTGCCAGCAAAAGACAGACCGAAGCTTTCTTT. It specifies CASKRQTEAFF.

This clone was seen only a few times. The chain employs TRBV19 and TRBJ1-2; TRBD1 matches 9 bases. The length of the CDR3 is 13 residues. V was clipped by 5 bases and J by 8 bases; unmatched bases: 6. Per the germline V gene, CDR1 is LNHDA and CDR2 is SQIVND (reference sequence). CDR3 in amino acids: CASSPGTGLGYTF. The CDR3 DNA reads as TGTGCCAGTAGTCCAGGGACAGGGCTCGGCTACACCTTC.

The genes are TRBV28 and TRBJ2-7, with 12 bases identical to TRBD1. Per the germline V gene, CDR1 is MDHEN and CDR2 is SYDVKM. The CDR3 has 14 residues. V lost 6 bases to trimming and J lost 3 bases; unmatched junction nucleotides: 3. CDR3 loop: CASRGQGAGYEQYF. DNA of the CDR3: TGTGCCAGCAGGGGACAGGGGGCAGGCTACGAGCAGTACTTC. The full variable domain, its missing parts supplied by reference TRBV28 and TRBJ2-7, is DVKVTQSSRYLVKRTGEKVFLECVQDMDHENMFWYRQDPGLGLRLIYFSYDVKMKEKGDIPEGYSVSREKKERFSLILESASTNQTSMYLCASRGQGAGYEQYFGPGTRLTVT.

The chain couples TRBV11-3 to TRBJ2-5; D unclear. Trimming took 5 bases from V and 1 from J, leaving 8 bases between them. This CDR3 has 13 amino acids. CDR1 is SGHNT, CDR2 YENEEA, per germline. The CDR3 DNA follows: TGTGCCAGCAGCCTCCAGCCCCAAGAGACCCAGTACTTC. Translated, it gives CASSLQPQETQYF.

The chain joins TRBV6-5 to TRBJ1-3, with D possibly being TRBD1 (5 bases). Between the trimmed V and J ends, which lost 7 bases and 2 bases, there was a span of 6 bases. CDR1 is MNHEY and CDR2 is SVGAGI in the germline V gene. CDR3 length: 12 amino acids. The DNA of the CDR3 is TGTGCCAGCAAGGGGACTGGAAACACCATATATTTT. Its translation is CASKGTGNTIYF.

The rearrangement uses TRBV7-8 and TRBJ1-1; tentative D call: TRBD1 (5 bases). V was cut by 2 bases and J by 6 bases, with 19 bases left in between. Germline V CDR1 and CDR2: SGHVS, FQNEAQ. The CDR3 loop spans 16 amino acids. The CDR3 loop is CASSLLGGGYNSEAFF. The CDR3 bases are TGTGCCAGCAGCTTATTAGGCGGGGGGTACAACTCTGAAGCTTTCTTT.

The chain is built from TRBV6-5 and TRBJ1-1; a possible D gene is TRBD1 (5 bases). The V end lost 6 bases, the J end lost 0 bases, and 11 bases lay between the germline ends. Germline CDR1 reads MNHEY; CDR2 reads SVGAGI. The CDR3 has 14 amino acids. The CDR3 DNA follows: TGTGCCAGCAGGGCAGGGATAATGAACACTGAAGCTTTCTTT. This translates into CASRAGIMNTEAFF.

The chain carries TRBV4-1 and TRBJ1-5, with D unresolved. This CDR3 is 13 amino acids long. Trimming shortened V by 0 bases and J by 5 bases, and 5 bases separated the two germline ends. Germline CDR1 reads MGHRA; CDR2 reads YSYEKL. CDR3 in amino acids: CASSQDQYQPQHF. In nucleotides, the CDR3 is TGCGCCAGCAGCCAAGATCAGTATCAGCCCCAGCATTTT.

This clone was counted a single time. The chain has TRBV7-6 and TRBJ2-5; D is tentatively TRBD1 or TRBD2 (5 bases each). There are 14 residues in the CDR3. V was pared by 1 base and J by 3 bases, with 9 bases between. The germline V gene encodes CDR1 SGHVS and CDR2 FNYEAQ. This chain's CDR3 is CASSLVGGEETQYF. CDR3 coding DNA: TGTGCCAGCAGCTTAGTTGGGGGAGAAGAGACCCAGTACTTC.

V is TRBV5-1 and J is TRBJ2-7, with TRBD2 matching 7 bases. The CDR3 has 17 amino acids. V gave up 0 bases and J gave up 6 bases; unmatched junction bases: 15. Germline lookup yields CDR1 SGHRS and CDR2 YFSETQ. Written as DNA, the CDR3 is TGCGCCAGCAGCTTGGGCCCAGGCGCGGGAGTATCCGGCGAGCAGTACTTC. It encodes CASSLGPGAGVSGEQYF.

The chain carries TRBV5-1 and TRBJ2-3; no clear D gene. The V gene's germline CDR1 is SGHRS and CDR2 YFSETQ. V gave up 3 bases and J gave up 9 bases, with 14 bases separating them. CDR3 size: 13 residues. The CDR3 nucleotides read TGCGCCAGCAGCTCAACGGGTCCGACCACGCAGTATTTT. Amino acids: CASSSTGPTTQYF.

J is TRBJ1-4 and V is TRBV18; no definite D call. The length of the CDR3 is 14 residues. CDR1 is KGHSH and CDR2 is LQKENI in the germline V gene. The V and J ends lost 2 bases and 5 bases respectively, with 9 bases between them. The CDR3 spells CASSPAVGNEKLFF. The DNA of the CDR3 is TGTGCCAGCTCACCAGCAGTAGGGAATGAAAAACTGTTTTTT.

The chain joins TRBV15 to TRBJ2-7, with 8 bases that match TRBD1. After removal of 0 bases from V and 4 bases from J, the junction contained 8 bases not matched to a gene. CDR1 is LNHNV and CDR2 is YYDKDF in the germline V gene (reference sequence). This CDR3 is built from 16 residues. CDR3 DNA: TGTGCCACCAGCAGAGAGGCTTTGGGACAGGCATACGAGCAGTACTTC. This encodes CATSREALGQAYEQYF. The whole variable domain, remainder taken from reference TRBV15 and TRBJ2-7, is DAMVIQNPRYQVTQFGKPVTLSCSQTLNHNVMYWYQQKSSQAPKLLFHYYDKDFNNEADTPDNFQSRRPNTSFCFLDIRSPGLGDTAMYLCATSREALGQAYEQYFGPGTRLTVT.